The rows below give T cell receptor beta chains drawn from one sample of a study of blood T cell repertoires in COVID-19. Here immunoSEQ multiplex PCR was the method, and the copy in TCRdb shows in-frame clones only, minus some. The sample contains some 530,000 clones, 80% to 90% of which appear only once. The sample was peripheral blood. The source is a human donor in a cohort sampled during active COVID-19. Both conserved end residues are trimmed from each CDR3. Some rows have no size entry. The others give once, few or many, or a class for an expanded clone.

j_gene: TRBJ2-7; abundance: -; v_gene: TRBV7-9; CDR3aa: ASSLVGYEQY
j_gene: TRBJ2-5; abundance: -; v_gene: TRBV3-1/TRBV3-2; CDR3aa: ASSRNSGQETQY
j_gene: TRBJ2-1; abundance: -; v_gene: TRBV6-1; CDR3aa: ASSEPRTSGREHEQF
j_gene: TRBJ1-1; abundance: -; v_gene: TRBV6-2/TRBV6-3; CDR3aa: ASSYFWGAGGTEAF
j_gene: TRBJ2-3; abundance: -; v_gene: TRBV19; CDR3aa: ASSSPRGTSGSRGGTDTQY
j_gene: TRBJ1-1; abundance: -; v_gene: TRBV3-1/TRBV3-2; CDR3aa: ASNKGGDTEAF
j_gene: TRBJ1-3; abundance: -; v_gene: TRBV7-2; CDR3aa: ASSTQGQSGNTIY
j_gene: TRBJ1-1; abundance: -; v_gene: TRBV28; CDR3aa: ASSLGRRGTEAF
j_gene: TRBJ2-1; abundance: -; v_gene: TRBV5-4; CDR3aa: ASSRSTSGRAREQF
j_gene: TRBJ1-3; abundance: few; v_gene: TRBV30; CDR3aa: AWSVAFGNTIY
j_gene: TRBJ2-3; abundance: -; v_gene: TRBV7-3; CDR3aa: ASSTQAGKADTQY